The clone carrying this TCR beta chain was seen a handful of times. The data were taken from a study of beta chain features in type 1 diabetes. Reverse transcription of all isolated RNA meant that expressed TCRB transcripts were sequenced. Profiling relied on immunoSEQ multiplex PCR, and the TCRdb table lists in-frame clones only, not all of them. The data show around 240,000 clones, over 8.5% seen once. V dropped 2 bases and J dropped 6 bases, with 5 bases sitting between them. There are 11 residues in the CDR3. Per germline, CDR1 MGHDK and CDR2 SYGVNS. The rearrangement uses TRBV25-1 and TRBJ2-7, with D hard to call. Sequences were obtained from naive CD4+ T cells from blood. This receptor was obtained from a woman aged 18-29 years in good health. CDR3: CASSEQAEQYF. The DNA of the CDR3 is TGTGCCAGCAGTGAACAGGCCGAGCAGTACTTC.